This T cell receptor (beta chain) was recorded in a study of T cell responses to AZD1222 COVID-19 vaccine. Findings of the study overall: There were mostly white British donors and more females than males, and clonal diversity was possibly underestimated.

Comments on this clone: What it recognizes is unknown.

Germline CDR1 is SGHVS and CDR2 is FQNEAQ. This CDR3 contains 15 residues. V was clipped by 4 bases and J by 2 bases; unmatched bases: 3. Only in-frame clones appear in the TCRdb table, and some are missing; sequencing was by immunoSEQ multiplex PCR. The table lists about 78,000 clones, around four fifths of them singletons. Specimen: peripheral blood, collected on day 0 of AZD1222 vaccination. The TCR comes from an adult in good health. The chain carries TRBV7-8 and TRBJ1-3; TRBD1 aligns across 9 bases. The CDR3 coding sequence is TGTGCCAGCAGCTCCGGGACAGGGACTGGAAACACCATATATTTT. This encodes CASSSGTGTGNTIYF. Full variable domain (remainder filled in from reference TRBV7-8 and TRBJ1-3): GAGVSQSPRYKVAKRGQDVALRCDPISGHVSLFWYQQALGQGPEFLTYFQNEAQLDKSGLPSDRFFAERPEGSVSTLKIQRTQQEDSAVYLCASSSGTGTGNTIYFGEGSWLTVV.